Shown below are 8 T cell receptor beta chains from a single sample sequenced in a study of T cell responses to AZD1222 COVID-19 vaccine. The repertoire was sequenced with immunoSEQ multiplex PCR; TCRdb's copy has only in-frame clones and lacks some. The top ten hold approximately 4% of the sample, which has more than 95,000 clones, around 89% seen once. The sample here was peripheral blood, taken on day 0 of AZD1222 vaccination. These receptors originate from an adult in good health.

V gene TRBV6-6 combines with J gene TRBJ2-7, with 7 bases identical to TRBD2. CDR1 and CDR2 from the germline V gene are MNHNY and SVGAGI (reference sequence). The CDR3 is 16 residues long. J lost 2 bases, V lost 6 bases, and 13 bases had no gene match. CDR3 protein: CASRNWGGSGAYEQYF. CDR3 nucleotide sequence: TGTGCCAGCAGAAACTGGGGGGGATCCGGGGCCTACGAGCAGTACTTC.

V usage is TRBV7-2 and J usage is TRBJ1-6; D gene unclear. The length of the CDR3 is 14 residues. Between the trimmed V and J ends, which lost 0 bases and 7 bases, there was a span of 7 bases. The V gene's germline CDR1 is SGHTA and CDR2 FQGNSA. This CDR3 reads CASSLALLNSPLHF. The DNA of the CDR3 is TGTGCCAGCAGCTTAGCGCTTCTAAATTCACCCCTCCACTTT.

V and J are TRBV24-1 and TRBJ2-7; TRBD1 matches 8 bases. Germline V gene sequence: CDR1 KGHDR, CDR2 SFDVKD. This CDR3 spans 14 amino acids. Trimming at V came to 5 bases and at J to 2 bases, leaving 4 bases not matched to a gene. The CDR3 is CATSGGQETYEQYF. The CDR3 DNA reads TGTGCCACCAGTGGGGGACAGGAGACCTACGAGCAGTACTTC.

This chain links TRBV30 with TRBJ2-7; tentatively, D is TRBD1 or TRBD2 (6 bases each). There are 13 residues in the CDR3. Germline V gene sequence: CDR1 GTSNPN, CDR2 SVGIG (reference sequence). V lost 5 bases to trimming and J lost 4 bases, with 15 bases between them. The CDR3 DNA sequence: TGTGCCTGGGCGGGACGGGGGCTTTACGAGCAGTACTTC. This gives the protein CAWAGRGLYEQYF.

This chain uses TRBV5-1 with TRBJ2-2; unclear D gene. The germline CDR1 and CDR2 sequences are SGHRS and YFSETQ. There are 15 residues in the CDR3. Between the trimmed V and J ends, which lost 0 bases and 3 bases, there was a span of 9 bases. CDR3 sequence (DNA): TGCGCCAGCAGCTTGGACACCTCGGACACCGGGGAGCTGTTTTTT. It yields the protein CASSLDTSDTGELFF.

V gene TRBV7-2 combines with J gene TRBJ1-4; D remains unclear. Per the germline V gene, CDR1 is SGHTA and CDR2 is FQGNSA. V shed 0 bases and J shed 0 bases, with 8 bases lying between them. The CDR3 loop spans 16 amino acids. CDR3 DNA sequence: TGTGCCAGCAGCTTAGCCAGCACTGCAACTAATGAAAAACTGTTTTTT. Translating gives CASSLASTATNEKLFF.

J is TRBJ2-3 and V is TRBV5-1, with 14 nucleotides matching TRBD2. CDR1 is SGHRS, CDR2 YFSETQ, per germline. The CDR3 loop spans 19 amino acids. With V trimmed by 5 bases and J by 1 base, 12 bases remained unmatched. The CDR3 nucleotides read TGCGCCAGCAGACAATACCCCGGGACTAGCGGGAGAGGCACAGATACGCAGTATTTT. Residues: CASRQYPGTSGRGTDTQYF.

This chain links TRBV6-1 with TRBJ1-5, with D perhaps TRBD1 (6 bases). The germline V and J ends were trimmed by 2 bases and 0 bases, with 8 bases remaining between them. This CDR3 contains 15 residues. From germline, CDR1 is MNHNS and CDR2 SASEGT. The CDR3 DNA follows: TGTGCCAGCAGTGAAACAGGGACTAGCAATCAGCCCCAGCATTTT. Protein product: CASSETGTSNQPQHF.